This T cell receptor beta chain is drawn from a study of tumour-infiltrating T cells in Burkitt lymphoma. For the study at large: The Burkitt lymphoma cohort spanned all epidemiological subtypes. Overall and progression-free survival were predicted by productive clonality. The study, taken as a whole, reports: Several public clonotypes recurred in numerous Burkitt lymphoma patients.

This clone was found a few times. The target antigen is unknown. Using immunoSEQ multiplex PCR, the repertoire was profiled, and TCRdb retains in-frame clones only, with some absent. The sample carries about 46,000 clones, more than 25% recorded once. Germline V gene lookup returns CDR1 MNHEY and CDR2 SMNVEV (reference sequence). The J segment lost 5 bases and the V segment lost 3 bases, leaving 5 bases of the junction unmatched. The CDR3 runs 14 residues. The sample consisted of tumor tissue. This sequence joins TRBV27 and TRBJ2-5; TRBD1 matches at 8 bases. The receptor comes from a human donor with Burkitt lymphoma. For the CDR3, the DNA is TGTGCCAGCAGTTTTGCAGGGGGCTTTGAGACCCAGTACTTC. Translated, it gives CASSFAGGFETQYF.